This T cell receptor (beta chain) emerged from a study of blood T cell repertoires in COVID-19. Study details: PBMCs, B-cell-depleted T cells, or T cells were the source of the cDNA or gDNA that made up the material.

Per the authors' pipeline: Estimation of nucleated cell counts was performed using reference gene primer amplification. Produced via immunoSEQ multiplex PCR; TCRdb's table is partial and in-frame only. D and trimming come from the DNA, and the V and J calls and clone size come from that table. In the table there are some 250,000 clones, approximately 80% of which are singletons. The sequenced sample was peripheral blood. The clonotype originates from a man between 35 and 55 years old with acute or convalescent COVID-19.

CDR3 coding DNA: TGTGCCAGCAGCCCGAGGGCCGATACAGGGTCGGGCTACACCTTC. Its protein is CASSPRADTGSGYTF. The chain links TRBV7-2 to TRBJ1-2, with D perhaps matching TRBD1 (6 bases). This CDR3 region has 15 residues. Per germline, CDR1 SGHTA and CDR2 FQGNSA. The V and J ends lost 5 bases and 8 bases respectively, with 21 bases between them.